This TCR beta chain is from a study of T cell responses to AZD1222 COVID-19 vaccine. Study in general: Second doses that came at about 4 or about 12 weeks were put together.

Study results and limitations: Vaccine-associated CD4 TCRs ranged over spike, dominating at 160-218 and 743-854. Seropositivity was recorded at baseline in only six AZD1222 recipients. Following two doses of AZD1222, Spike-specific TCR breadth and depth rose.

The protocol was immunoSEQ multiplex PCR, while the TCRdb copy is restricted to in-frame clones and leaves out a portion. The table has roughly 180,000 clones, about 90% seen once; the top ten hold under 2.5%. The germline gives CDR1 MNHEY, CDR2 SMNVEV (reference sequence). V lost 6 bases and J 5 bases, leaving 10 bases between the germline ends. This CDR3 region has 12 residues. Remarks on this clone: Its matching antigen is unknown.

Sequencing used peripheral blood, obtained on day 0 of AZD1222 vaccination. The V gene is TRBV27, the J gene TRBJ1-2; no clear D. The clonotype originates from an adult in good health. The CDR3: CASRHLPYGYTF. CDR3 in DNA: TGTGCCAGCAGACACCTGCCTTATGGCTACACCTTC.